This T cell receptor (beta chain) was recorded in a study of control samples from healthy donors and cancer patients. This CDR3 region has 15 residues. Clones were read by immunoSEQ multiplex PCR, and TCRdb kept only the in-frame ones, dropping some. Here the sample spans fewer than 30,000 clones, 85% to 90% being singletons. Sequencing was performed on PBMCs. V and J are TRBV21-1 and TRBJ1-2. TRBV21-1 is annotated as a pseudogene. The TCR originated in a middle-aged woman with lung cancer. The CDR3 sequence: CASSSLSGSSYGYTF. CDR3 nucleotides: TGTGCCAGCAGCTCCTTATCCGGGTCCTCCTATGGCTACACCTTC.